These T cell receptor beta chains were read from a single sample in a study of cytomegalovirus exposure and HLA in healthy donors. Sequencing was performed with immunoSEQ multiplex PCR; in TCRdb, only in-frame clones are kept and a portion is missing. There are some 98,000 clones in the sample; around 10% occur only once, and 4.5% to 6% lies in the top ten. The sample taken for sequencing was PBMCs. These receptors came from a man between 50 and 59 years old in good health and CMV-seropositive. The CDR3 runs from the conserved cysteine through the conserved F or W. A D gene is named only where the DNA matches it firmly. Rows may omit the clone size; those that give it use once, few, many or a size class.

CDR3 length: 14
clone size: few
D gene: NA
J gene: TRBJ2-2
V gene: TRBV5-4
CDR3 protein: CASSRESNTGELFF
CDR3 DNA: TGTGCCAGCAGCCGGGAGTCAAACACCGGGGAGCTGTTTTTT

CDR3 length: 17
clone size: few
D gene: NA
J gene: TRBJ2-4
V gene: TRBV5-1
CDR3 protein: CASRLTDRSGAKNIQYF
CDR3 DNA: TGCGCCAGCAGATTAACCGACAGGTCGGGAGCCAAAAACATTCAGTACTTC

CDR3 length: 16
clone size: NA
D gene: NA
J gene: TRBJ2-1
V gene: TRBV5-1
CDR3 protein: CASSSGRGTLGDEQFF
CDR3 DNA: TGCGCCAGCAGCTCCGGCCGCGGGACTCTCGGGGATGAGCAGTTCTTC

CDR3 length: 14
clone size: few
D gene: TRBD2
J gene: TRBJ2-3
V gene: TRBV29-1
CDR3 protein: CSVRLAGDRDTQYF
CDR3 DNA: TGCAGCGTTCGACTAGCGGGAGACAGGGATACGCAGTATTTT

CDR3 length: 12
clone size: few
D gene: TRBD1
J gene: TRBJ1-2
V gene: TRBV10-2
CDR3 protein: CAREPGTDLYTF
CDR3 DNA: TGCGCCAGGGAACCCGGGACAGACCTCTACACCTTC

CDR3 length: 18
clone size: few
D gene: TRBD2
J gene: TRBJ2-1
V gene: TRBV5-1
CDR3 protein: CASKAGLAGISSYNEQFF
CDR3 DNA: TGCGCCAGCAAGGCAGGACTAGCGGGCATTAGCTCCTACAATGAGCAGTTCTTC

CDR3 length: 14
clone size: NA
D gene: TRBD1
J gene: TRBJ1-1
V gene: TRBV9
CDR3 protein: CASRPGGQNTEAFF
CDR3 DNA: TGTGCCAGCAGGCCAGGGGGTCAGAACACTGAAGCTTTCTTT

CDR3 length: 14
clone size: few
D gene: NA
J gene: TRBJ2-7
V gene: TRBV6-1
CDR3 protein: CASSDGGKPYEQYF
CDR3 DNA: TGTGCCAGCAGTGACGGCGGGAAGCCCTACGAGCAGTACTTC

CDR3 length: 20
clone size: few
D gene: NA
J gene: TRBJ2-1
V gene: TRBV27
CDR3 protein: CASSLGRGSGGGVPYNEQFF
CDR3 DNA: TGTGCCAGCAGTTTAGGGCGGGGGTCCGGCGGGGGCGTCCCCTACAATGAGCAGTTCTTC

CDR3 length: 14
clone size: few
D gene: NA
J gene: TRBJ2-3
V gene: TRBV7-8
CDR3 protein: CASSLAHNTDTQYF
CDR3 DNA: TGTGCCAGCAGCTTAGCCCACAACACAGATACGCAGTATTTT

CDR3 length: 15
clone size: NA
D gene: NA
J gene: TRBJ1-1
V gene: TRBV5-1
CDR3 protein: CASSLGDILNTEAFF
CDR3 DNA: TGCGCCAGCAGCTTGGGCGACATCCTGAACACTGAAGCTTTCTTT

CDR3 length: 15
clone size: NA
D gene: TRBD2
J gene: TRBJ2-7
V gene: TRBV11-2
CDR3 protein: CASSLSGTRMYEQYF
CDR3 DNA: TGTGCCAGCAGCTTATCCGGGACTAGAATGTACGAGCAGTACTTC

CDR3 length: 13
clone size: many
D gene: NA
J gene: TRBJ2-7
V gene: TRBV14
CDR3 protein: CASIKGESHEQYF
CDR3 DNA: TGTGCCAGTATTAAGGGGGAATCGCACGAGCAGTACTTC

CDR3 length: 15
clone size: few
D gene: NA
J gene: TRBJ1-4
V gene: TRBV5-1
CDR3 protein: CASSLQGTFNEKLFF
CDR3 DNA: TGCGCCAGCAGCTTACAGGGTACTTTTAATGAAAAACTGTTTTTT

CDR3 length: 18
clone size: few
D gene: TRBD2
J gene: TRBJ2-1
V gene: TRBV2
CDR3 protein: CASSHGHSGSLEADEQFF
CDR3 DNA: TGTGCCAGCAGTCACGGTCATAGCGGGAGTTTAGAGGCCGATGAGCAGTTCTTC

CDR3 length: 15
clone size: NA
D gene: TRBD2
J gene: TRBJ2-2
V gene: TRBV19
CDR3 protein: CASSPGGRAGGELFF
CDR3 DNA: TGTGCCAGTAGCCCCGGAGGGAGGGCCGGCGGGGAGCTGTTTTTT

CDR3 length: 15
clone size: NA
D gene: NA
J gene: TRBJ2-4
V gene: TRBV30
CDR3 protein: CAWRRTDLAKNIQYF
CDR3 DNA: TGTGCCTGGAGGCGGACGGACTTAGCCAAAAACATTCAGTACTTC

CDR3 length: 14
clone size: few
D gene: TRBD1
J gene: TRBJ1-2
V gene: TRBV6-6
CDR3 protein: CASSSDRANGGYTF
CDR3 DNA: TGTGCCAGCAGTTCCGACAGGGCGAACGGGGGCTACACCTTC

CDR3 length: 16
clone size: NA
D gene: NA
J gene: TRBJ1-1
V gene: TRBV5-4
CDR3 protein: CASSPNSAGSNTEAFF
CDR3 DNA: TGTGCCAGCAGCCCTAACTCGGCGGGGTCGAACACTGAAGCTTTCTTT

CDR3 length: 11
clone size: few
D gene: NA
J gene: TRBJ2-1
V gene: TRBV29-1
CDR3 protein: CSAITYNEQFF
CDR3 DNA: TGCAGCGCTATAACCTACAATGAGCAGTTCTTC

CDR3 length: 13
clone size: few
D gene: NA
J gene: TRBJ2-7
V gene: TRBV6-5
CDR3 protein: CASSPRRDHEQYF
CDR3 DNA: TGTGCCAGCAGCCCGAGGAGGGACCACGAGCAGTACTTC

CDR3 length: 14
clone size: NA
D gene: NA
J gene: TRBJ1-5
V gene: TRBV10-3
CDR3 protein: CAISVAGNNQPQHF
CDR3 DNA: TGTGCCATCAGTGTCGCAGGTAACAATCAGCCCCAGCATTTT

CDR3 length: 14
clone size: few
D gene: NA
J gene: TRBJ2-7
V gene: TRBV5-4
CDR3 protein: CASSLDSPSYEQYF
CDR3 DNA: TGTGCCAGCAGCCTGGACTCTCCATCCTACGAGCAGTACTTC

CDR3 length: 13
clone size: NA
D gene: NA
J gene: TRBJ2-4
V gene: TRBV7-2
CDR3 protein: CASSPRAQNIQYF
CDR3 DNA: TGTGCCAGCAGCCCGAGGGCGCAAAACATTCAGTACTTC

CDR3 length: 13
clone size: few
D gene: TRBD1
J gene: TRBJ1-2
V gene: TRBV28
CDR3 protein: CASSLQGAPGYTF
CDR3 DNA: TGTGCCAGCAGTCTCCAGGGGGCGCCAGGCTACACCTTC

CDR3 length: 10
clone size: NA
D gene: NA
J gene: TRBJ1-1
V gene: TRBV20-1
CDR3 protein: CSDRHLEAFF
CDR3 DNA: TGCAGTGATCGACACCTTGAAGCTTTCTTT

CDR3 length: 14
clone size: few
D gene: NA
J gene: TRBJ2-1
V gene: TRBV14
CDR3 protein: CASSYREQYNEQFF
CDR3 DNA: TGTGCCAGCAGCTACCGTGAACAGTACAATGAGCAGTTCTTC

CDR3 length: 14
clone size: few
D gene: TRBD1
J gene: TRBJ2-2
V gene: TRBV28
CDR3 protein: CASKGTGGHGELFF
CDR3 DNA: TGTGCCAGCAAAGGGACAGGGGGCCACGGGGAGCTGTTTTTT

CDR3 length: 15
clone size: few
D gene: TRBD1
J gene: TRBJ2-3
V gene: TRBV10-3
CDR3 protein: CAISESDGTGITQYF
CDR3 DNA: TGTGCCATCAGTGAGTCGGATGGGACAGGGATTACGCAGTATTTT

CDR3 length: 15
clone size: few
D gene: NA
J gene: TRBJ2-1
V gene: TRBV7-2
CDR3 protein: CASSLEAGTFNEQFF
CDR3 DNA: TGTGCCAGCAGCTTAGAAGCGGGCACCTTCAATGAGCAGTTCTTC

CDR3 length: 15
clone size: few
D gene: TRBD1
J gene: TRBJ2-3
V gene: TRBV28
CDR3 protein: CASSLRTGETDTQYF
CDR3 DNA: TGTGCCAGCAGTTTAAGGACAGGGGAAACAGATACGCAGTATTTT

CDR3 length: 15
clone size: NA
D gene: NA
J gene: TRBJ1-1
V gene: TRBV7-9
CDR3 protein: CASTALGQGYPEAFF
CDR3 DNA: TGTGCCAGCACCGCCTTAGGGCAGGGGTACCCTGAAGCTTTCTTT

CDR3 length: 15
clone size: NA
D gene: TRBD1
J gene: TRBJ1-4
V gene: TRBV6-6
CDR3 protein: CASSYPGQGSEKLFF
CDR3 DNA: TGTGCCAGCAGTTACCCGGGACAGGGTAGCGAAAAACTGTTTTTT

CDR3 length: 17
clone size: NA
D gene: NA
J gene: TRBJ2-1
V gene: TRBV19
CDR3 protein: CASSTTGGRVSYNEQFF
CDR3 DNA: TGTGCCAGTAGTACCACGGGGGGCAGGGTCTCCTACAATGAGCAGTTCTTC

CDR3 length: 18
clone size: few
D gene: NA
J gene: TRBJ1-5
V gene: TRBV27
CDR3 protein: CASSLGGGDGYSNQPQHF
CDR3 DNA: TGTGCCAGCAGTTTGGGGGGGGGCGACGGTTATAGCAATCAGCCCCAGCATTTT

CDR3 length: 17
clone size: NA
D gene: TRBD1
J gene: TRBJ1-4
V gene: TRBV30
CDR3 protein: CAWSVVRRPGQGEKLFF
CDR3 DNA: TGTGCCTGGAGTGTAGTTCGGCGACCGGGACAGGGTGAAAAACTGTTTTTT

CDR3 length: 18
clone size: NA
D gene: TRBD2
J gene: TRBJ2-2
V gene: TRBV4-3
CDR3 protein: CASSQDFASGSGTGELFF
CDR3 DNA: TGCGCCAGCAGCCAAGATTTTGCTAGCGGGAGTGGCACCGGGGAGCTGTTTTTT

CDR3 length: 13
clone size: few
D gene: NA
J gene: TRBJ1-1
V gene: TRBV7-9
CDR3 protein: CASSYPGGVLTFF
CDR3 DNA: TGTGCCAGCAGCTACCCTGGCGGGGTGTTGACTTTCTTT

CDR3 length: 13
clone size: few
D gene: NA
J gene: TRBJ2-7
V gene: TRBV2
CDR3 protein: CASQTTATYEQYF
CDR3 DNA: TGTGCCAGCCAGACTACCGCGACCTACGAGCAGTACTTC

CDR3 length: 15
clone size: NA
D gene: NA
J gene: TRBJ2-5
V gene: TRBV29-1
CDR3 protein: CSAVPAGLPEETQYF
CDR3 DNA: TGCAGCGCTGTCCCAGCGGGCCTTCCCGAAGAGACCCAGTACTTC